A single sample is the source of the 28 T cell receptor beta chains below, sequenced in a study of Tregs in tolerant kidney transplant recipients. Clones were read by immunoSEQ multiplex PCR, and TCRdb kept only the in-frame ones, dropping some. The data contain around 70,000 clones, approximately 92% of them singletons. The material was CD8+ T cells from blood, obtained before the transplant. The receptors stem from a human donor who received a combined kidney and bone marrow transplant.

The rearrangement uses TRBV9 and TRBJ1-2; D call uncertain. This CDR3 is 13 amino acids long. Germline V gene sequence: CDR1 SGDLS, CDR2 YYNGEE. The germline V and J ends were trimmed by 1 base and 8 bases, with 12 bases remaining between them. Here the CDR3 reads CASSVPSGDGYTF. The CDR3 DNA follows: TGTGCCAGCAGCGTACCAAGTGGAGACGGCTACACCTTC.

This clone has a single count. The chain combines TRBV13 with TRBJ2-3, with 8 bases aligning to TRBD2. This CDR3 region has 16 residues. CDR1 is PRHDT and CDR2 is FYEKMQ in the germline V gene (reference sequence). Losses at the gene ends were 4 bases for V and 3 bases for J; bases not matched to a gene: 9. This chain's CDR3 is CASSSGSGRWTDTQYF. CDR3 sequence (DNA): TGTGCCAGCAGCTCCGGAAGCGGGAGATGGACAGATACGCAGTATTTT.

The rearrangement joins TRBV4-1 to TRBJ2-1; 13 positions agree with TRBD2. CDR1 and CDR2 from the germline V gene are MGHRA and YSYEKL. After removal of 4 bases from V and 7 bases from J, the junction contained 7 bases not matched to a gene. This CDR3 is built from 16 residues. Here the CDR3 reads CASSPLAGGPRNEQFF. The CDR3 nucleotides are TGCGCCAGCAGCCCACTAGCGGGAGGGCCGAGAAATGAGCAGTTCTTC.

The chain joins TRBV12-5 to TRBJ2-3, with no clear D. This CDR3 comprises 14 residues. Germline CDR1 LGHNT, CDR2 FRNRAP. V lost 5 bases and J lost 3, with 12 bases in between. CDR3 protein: CASGPPSPTDTQYF. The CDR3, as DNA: TGTGCTAGTGGTCCCCCCTCTCCGACAGATACGCAGTATTTT.

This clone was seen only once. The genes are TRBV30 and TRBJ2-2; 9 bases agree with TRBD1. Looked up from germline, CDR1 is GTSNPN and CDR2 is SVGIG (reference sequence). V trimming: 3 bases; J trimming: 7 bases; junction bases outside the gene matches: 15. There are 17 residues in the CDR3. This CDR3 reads CAWSDRRDRVLGGELFF. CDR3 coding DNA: TGTGCCTGGAGCGATCGCCGGGACAGGGTCTTAGGCGGGGAGCTGTTTTTT.

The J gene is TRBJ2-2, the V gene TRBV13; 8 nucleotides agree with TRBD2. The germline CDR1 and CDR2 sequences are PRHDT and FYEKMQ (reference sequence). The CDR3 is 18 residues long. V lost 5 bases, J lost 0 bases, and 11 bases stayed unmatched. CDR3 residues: CASSAPVGLGTNTGELFF. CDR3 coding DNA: TGTGCCAGCAGCGCCCCCGTGGGACTAGGTACGAACACCGGGGAGCTGTTTTTT.

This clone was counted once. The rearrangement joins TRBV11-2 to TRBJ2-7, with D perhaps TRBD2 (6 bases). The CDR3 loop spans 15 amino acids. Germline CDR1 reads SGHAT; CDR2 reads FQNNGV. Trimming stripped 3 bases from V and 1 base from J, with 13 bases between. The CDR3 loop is CASSFGGTPSYEQYF. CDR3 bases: TGTGCCAGCAGCTTCGGCGGGACTCCGTCCTACGAGCAGTACTTC.

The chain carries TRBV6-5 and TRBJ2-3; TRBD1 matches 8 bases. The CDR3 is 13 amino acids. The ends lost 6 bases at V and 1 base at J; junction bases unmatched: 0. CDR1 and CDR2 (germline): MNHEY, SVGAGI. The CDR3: CASRTGGTDTQYF. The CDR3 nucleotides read TGTGCCAGCAGGACAGGGGGCACAGATACGCAGTATTTT.

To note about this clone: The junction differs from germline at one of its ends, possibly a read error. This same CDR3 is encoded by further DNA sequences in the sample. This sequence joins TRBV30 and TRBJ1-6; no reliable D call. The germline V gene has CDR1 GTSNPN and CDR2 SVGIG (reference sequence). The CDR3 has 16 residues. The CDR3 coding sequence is TGTGCCTGGAGTGTAGCGTTTAGCTCCTATAATTCCCCCCTCCACTTT. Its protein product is CAWSVAFSSYNSPLHF.

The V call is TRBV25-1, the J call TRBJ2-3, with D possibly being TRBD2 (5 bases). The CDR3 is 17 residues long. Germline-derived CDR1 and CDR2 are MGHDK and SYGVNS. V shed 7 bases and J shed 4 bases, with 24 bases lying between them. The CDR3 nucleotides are TGTGCCAGCACTACGGAAATTCATCTCGGGGTTCCAGATACGCAGTATTTT. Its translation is CASTTEIHLGVPDTQYF.

CDR3 sequence reads: CATSRDSHWDSDYEQYF. CDR3 bases: TGTGCCACCAGCAGAGATAGCCATTGGGACAGCGATTACGAGCAGTACTTC. The chain links TRBV15 to TRBJ2-7; 7 nucleotides align to TRBD1. Trimming took 0 bases from V and 4 from J; bases not matched to a gene: 12. CDR1 and CDR2 (germline): LNHNV, YYDKDF (reference sequence). The CDR3 consists of 17 residues. Drawing the rest from reference TRBV15 and TRBJ2-7, the complete variable domain is DAMVIQNPRYQVTQFGKPVTLSCSQTLNHNVMYWYQQKSSQAPKLLFHYYDKDFNNEADTPDNFQSRRPNTSFCFLDIRSPGLGDTAMYLCATSRDSHWDSDYEQYFGPGTRLTVT.

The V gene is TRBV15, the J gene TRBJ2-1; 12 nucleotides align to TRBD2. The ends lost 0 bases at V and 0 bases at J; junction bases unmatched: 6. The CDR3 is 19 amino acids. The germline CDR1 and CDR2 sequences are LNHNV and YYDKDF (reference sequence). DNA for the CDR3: TGTGCCACCAGCAGAGATGGACTAGCGGGGCGTTTCTCCTACAATGAGCAGTTCTTC. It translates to CATSRDGLAGRFSYNEQFF. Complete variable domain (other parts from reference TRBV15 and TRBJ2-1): DAMVIQNPRYQVTQFGKPVTLSCSQTLNHNVMYWYQQKSSQAPKLLFHYYDKDFNNEADTPDNFQSRRPNTSFCFLDIRSPGLGDTAMYLCATSRDGLAGRFSYNEQFFGPGTRLTVL.

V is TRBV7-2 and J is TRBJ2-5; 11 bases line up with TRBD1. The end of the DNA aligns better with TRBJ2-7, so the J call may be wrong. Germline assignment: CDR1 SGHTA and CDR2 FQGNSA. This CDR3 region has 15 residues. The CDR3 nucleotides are TGTGCCAGCAGCTGGGACAGGGGGTTATCCTACGAGCAGTACTTC. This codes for CASSWDRGLSYEQYF.

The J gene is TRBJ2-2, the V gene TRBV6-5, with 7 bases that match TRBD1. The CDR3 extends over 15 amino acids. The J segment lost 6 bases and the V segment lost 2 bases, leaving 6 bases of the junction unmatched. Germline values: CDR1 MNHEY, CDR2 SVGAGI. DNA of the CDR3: TGTGCCAGCAGTTACGCCCAAGGGGGCCCCGGGGAGCTGTTTTTT. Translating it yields CASSYAQGGPGELFF.

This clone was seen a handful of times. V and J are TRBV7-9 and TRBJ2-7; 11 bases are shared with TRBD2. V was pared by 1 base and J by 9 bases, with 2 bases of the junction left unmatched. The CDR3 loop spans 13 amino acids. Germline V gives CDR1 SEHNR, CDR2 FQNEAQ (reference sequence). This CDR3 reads CASSLDTSGRQYF. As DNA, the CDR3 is TGTGCCAGCAGCTTAGATACTAGCGGGAGGCAGTACTTC. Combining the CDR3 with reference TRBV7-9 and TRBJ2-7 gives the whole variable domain DTGVSQNPRHKITKRGQNVTFRCDPISEHNRLYWYRQTLGQGPEFLTYFQNEAQLEKSRLLSDRFSAERPKGSFSTLEIQRTEQGDSAMYLCASSLDTSGRQYFGPGTRLTVT.

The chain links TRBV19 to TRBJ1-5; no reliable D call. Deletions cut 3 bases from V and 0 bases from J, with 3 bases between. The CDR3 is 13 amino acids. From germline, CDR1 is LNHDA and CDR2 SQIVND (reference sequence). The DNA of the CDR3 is TGTGCCAGTAGTATGAGTAGCAATCAGCCCCAGCATTTT. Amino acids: CASSMSSNQPQHF.

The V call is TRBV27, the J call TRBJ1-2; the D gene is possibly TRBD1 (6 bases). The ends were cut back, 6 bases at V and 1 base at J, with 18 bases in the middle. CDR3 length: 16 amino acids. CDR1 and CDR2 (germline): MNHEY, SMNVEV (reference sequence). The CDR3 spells CASSWRQASINYGYTF. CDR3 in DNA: TGTGCCAGCAGCTGGCGACAGGCGTCGATTAACTATGGCTACACCTTC.

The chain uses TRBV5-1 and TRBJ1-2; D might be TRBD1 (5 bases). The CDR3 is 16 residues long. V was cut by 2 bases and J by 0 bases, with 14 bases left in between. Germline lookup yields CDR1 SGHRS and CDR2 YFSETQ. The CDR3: CASSLGHSSTNYGYTF. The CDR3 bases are TGCGCCAGCAGCTTAGGACATTCGAGTACTAACTATGGCTACACCTTC.

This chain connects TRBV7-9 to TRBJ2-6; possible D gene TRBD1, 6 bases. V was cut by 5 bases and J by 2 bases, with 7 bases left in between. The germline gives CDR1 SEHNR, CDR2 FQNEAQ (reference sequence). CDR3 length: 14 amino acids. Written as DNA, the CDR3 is TGTGCCAGCAGCGCAGGGGCTGGGGCCAACGTCCTGACTTTC. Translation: CASSAGAGANVLTF. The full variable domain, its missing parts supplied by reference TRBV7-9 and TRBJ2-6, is DTGVSQNPRHKITKRGQNVTFRCDPISEHNRLYWYRQTLGQGPEFLTYFQNEAQLEKSRLLSDRFSAERPKGSFSTLEIQRTEQGDSAMYLCASSAGAGANVLTFGAGSRLTVL.

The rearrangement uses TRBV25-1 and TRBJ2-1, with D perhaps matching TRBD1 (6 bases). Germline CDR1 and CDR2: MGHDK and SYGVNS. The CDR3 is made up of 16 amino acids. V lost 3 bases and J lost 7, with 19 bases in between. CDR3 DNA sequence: TGTGCCAGCAGTGAGCACCCAGGGGAACAATGGAATGAGCAGTTCTTC. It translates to CASSEHPGEQWNEQFF. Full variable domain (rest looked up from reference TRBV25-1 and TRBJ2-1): EADIYQTPRYLVIGTGKKITLECSQTMGHDKMYWYQQDPGMELHLIHYSYGVNSTEKGDLSSESTVSRIRTEHFPLTLESARPSHTSQYLCASSEHPGEQWNEQFFGPGTRLTVL.

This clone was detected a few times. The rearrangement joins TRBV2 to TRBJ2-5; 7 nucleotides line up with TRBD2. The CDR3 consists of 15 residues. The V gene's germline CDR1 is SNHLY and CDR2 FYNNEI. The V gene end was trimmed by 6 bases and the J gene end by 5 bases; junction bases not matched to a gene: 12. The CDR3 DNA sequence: TGTGCCAGCAGGAGCCTGGGAGGGAGCGAGGAGACCCAGTACTTC. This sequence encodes CASRSLGGSEETQYF.

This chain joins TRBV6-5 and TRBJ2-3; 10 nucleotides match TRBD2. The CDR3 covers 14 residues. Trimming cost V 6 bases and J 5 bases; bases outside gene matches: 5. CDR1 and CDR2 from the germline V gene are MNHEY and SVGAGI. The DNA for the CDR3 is TGTGCCAGCAGAACCGGGACTAGCGTAGATACGCAGTATTTT. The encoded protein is CASRTGTSVDTQYF.

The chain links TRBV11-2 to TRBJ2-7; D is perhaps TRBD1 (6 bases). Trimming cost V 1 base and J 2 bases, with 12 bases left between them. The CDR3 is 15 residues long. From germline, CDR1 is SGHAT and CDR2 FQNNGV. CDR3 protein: CASSLVTGRAYEQYF. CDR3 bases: TGTGCCAGCAGCTTAGTGACAGGTCGCGCCTACGAGCAGTACTTC.

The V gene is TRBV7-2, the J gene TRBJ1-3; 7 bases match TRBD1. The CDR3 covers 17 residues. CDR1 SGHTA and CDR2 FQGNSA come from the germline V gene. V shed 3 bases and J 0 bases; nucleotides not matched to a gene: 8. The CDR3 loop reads CASSLGQKISSGNTIYF. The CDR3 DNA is TGTGCCAGCAGCTTGGGACAGAAGATCTCCTCTGGAAACACCATATATTTT.

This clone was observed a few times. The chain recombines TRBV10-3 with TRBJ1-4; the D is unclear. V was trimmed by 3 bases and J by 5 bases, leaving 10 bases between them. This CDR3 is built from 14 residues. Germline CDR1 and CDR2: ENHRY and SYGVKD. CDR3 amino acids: CAISDTGENEKLFF. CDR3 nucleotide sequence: TGTGCCATCAGTGATACCGGGGAGAATGAAAAACTGTTTTTT.

The CDR3 loop is CASSQDGQGGSYEQYF. The DNA of the CDR3 is TGCGCCAGCAGCCAGGACGGACAGGGTGGATCCTACGAGCAGTACTTC. The chain combines TRBV4-3 with TRBJ2-7; 8 nucleotides match TRBD1. The CDR3 loop spans 16 amino acids. V lost 3 bases to trimming and J lost 1 base; unmatched junction nucleotides: 8. In germline, CDR1 is LGHNA, CDR2 YSLEER.

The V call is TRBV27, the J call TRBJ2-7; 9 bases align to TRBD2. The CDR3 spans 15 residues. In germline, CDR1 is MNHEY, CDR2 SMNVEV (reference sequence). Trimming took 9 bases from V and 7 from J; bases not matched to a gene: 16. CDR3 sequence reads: CASYSLAGGPWEQYF. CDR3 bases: TGTGCCAGTTACTCCCTCGCGGGGGGGCCGTGGGAGCAGTACTTC.

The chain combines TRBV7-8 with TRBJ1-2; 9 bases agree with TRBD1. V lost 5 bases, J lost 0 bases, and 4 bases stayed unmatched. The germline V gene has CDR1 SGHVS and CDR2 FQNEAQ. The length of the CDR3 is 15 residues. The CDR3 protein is CASSEGTGSNYGYTF. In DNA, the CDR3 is TGTGCCAGCAGCGAAGGGACAGGGTCTAACTATGGCTACACCTTC.